The T cell receptor beta chain under discussion was sequenced for a study of T cells in Graves' hyperthyroidism and ophthalmopathy. This CDR3 comprises 16 residues. Germline CDR1 MNHEY, CDR2 SVGAGI. The ends lost 0 bases at V and 2 bases at J; junction bases unmatched: 7. Amplified regions were TCR beta CDR3 sequences from RNA transcripts. TCR CDR3 underwent first-round RT-PCR with the HTBI primer set. TCRdb re-called the multiplex PCR reads with MiXCR, one entry per CDR3 protein. The sample holds around 720,000 distinct CDR3 sequences, around 40% seen once. The sequencing input was blood. The genes are TRBV6-5 and TRBJ2-7; 7 bases map to TRBD2. This TCR was sampled from a woman aged 35 to 49 with Graves' hyperthyroidism. The CDR3 DNA follows: TGTGCCAGCAGTTACTCCGGGGGGAGTAGGGCCTACGAGCAGTACTTC. It codes for CASSYSGGSRAYEQYF.